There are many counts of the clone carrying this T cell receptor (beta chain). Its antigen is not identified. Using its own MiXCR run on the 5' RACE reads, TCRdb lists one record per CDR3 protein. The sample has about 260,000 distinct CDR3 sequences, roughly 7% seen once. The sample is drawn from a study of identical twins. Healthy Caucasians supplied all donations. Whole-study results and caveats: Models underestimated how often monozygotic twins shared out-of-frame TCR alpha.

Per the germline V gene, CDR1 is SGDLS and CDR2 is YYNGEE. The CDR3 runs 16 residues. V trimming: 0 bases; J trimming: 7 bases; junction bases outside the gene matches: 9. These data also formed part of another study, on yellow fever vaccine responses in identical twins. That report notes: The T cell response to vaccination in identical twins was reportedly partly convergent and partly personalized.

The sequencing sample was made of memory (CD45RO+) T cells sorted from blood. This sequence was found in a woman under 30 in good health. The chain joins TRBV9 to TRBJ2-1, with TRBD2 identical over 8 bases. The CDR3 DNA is TGTGCCAGCAGCGTAGAGACGGGAGGGGATATTAATGAGCAGTTCTTC. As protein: CASSVETGGDINEQFF.